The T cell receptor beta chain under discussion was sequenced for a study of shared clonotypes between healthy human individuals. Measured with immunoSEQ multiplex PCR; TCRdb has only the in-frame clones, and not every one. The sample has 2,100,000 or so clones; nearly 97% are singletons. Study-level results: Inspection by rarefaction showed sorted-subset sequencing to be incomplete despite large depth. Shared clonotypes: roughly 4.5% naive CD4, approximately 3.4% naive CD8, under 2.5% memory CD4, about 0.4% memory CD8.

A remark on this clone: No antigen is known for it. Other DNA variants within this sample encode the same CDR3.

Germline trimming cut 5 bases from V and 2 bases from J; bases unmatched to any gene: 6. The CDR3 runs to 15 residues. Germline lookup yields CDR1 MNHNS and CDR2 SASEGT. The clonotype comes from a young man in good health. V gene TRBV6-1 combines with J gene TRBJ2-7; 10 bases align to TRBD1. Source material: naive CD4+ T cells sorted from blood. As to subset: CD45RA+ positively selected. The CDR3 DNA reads TGTGCCAGCAGTCCATCAGGGACAGGGGCCTACGAGCAGTACTTC. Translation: CASSPSGTGAYEQYF.